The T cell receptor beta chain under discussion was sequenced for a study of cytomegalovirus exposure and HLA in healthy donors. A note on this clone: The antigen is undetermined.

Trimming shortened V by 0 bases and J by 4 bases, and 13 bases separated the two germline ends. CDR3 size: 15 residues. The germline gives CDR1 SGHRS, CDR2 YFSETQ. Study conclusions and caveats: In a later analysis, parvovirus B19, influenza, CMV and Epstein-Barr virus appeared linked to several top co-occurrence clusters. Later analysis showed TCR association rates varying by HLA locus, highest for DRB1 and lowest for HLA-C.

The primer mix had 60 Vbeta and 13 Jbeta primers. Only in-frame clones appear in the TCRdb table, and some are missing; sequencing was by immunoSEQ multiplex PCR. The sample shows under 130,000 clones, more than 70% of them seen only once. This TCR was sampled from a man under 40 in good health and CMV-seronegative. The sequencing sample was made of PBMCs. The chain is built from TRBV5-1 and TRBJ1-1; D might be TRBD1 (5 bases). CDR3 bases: TGCGCCAGCAGCTTGGCGGGCGGGGGATTCACTGAAGCTTTCTTT. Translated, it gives CASSLAGGGFTEAFF.